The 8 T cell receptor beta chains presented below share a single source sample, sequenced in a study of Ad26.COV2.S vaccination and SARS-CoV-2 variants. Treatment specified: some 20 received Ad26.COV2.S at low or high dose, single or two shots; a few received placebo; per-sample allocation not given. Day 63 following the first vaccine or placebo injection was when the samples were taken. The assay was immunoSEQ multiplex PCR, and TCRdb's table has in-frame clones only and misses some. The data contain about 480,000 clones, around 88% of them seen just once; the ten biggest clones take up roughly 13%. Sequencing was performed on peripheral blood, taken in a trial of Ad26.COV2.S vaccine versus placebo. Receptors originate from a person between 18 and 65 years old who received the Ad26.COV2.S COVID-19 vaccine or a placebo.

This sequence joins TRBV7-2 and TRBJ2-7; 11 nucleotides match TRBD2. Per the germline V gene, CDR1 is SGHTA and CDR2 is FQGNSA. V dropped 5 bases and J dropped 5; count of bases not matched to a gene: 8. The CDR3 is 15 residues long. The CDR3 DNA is TGTGCCAGCAGCCTCCAGACTAGCGGGACGCACGAGCAGTACTTC. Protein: CASSLQTSGTHEQYF.

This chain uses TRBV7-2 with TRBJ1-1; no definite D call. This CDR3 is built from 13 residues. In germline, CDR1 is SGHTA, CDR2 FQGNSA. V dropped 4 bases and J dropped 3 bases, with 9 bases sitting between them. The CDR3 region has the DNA TGTGCCAGCAGCTCAGCCGGGGACACTGAAGCTTTCTTT. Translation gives CASSSAGDTEAFF.

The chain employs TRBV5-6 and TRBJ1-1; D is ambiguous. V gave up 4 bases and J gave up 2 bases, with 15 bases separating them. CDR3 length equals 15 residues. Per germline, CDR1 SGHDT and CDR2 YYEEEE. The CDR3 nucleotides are TGTGCCAGCAGCCTAGGGCGCGTTCCCAACACTGAAGCTTTCTTT. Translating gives CASSLGRVPNTEAFF.

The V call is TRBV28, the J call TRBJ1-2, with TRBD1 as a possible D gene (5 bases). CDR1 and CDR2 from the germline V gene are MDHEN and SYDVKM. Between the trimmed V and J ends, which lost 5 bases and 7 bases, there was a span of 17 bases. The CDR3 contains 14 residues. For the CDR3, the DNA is TGTGCCAGCAGTACACCGGGACCCCGCCGTGGCTACACCTTC. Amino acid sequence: CASSTPGPRRGYTF.

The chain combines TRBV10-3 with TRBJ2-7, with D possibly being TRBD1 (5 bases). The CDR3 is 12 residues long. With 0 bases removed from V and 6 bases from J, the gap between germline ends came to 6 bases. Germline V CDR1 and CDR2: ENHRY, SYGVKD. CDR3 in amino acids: CAISESQGEQYF. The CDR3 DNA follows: TGTGCCATCAGTGAGTCCCAGGGCGAGCAGTACTTC.

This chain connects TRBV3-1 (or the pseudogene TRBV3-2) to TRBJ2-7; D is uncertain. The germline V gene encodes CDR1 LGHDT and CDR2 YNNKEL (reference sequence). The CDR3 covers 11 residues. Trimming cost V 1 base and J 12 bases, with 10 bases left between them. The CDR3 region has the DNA TGTGCCAGCAGCCAAGGGGCGCGGAGGTACTTC. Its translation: CASSQGARRYF.

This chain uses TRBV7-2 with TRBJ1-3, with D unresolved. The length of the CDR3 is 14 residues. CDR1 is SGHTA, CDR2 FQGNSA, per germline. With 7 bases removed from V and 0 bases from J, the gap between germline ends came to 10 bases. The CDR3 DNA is TGTGCCAGCACCCTCCCCCTCTCTGGAAACACCATATATTTT. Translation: CASTLPLSGNTIYF.

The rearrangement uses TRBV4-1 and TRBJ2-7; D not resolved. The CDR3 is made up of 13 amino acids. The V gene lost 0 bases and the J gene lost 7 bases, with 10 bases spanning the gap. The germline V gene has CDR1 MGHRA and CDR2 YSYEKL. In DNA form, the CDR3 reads TGCGCCAGCAGCCAAGATATGGGGTTGGAGCAGTACTTC. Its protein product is CASSQDMGLEQYF.